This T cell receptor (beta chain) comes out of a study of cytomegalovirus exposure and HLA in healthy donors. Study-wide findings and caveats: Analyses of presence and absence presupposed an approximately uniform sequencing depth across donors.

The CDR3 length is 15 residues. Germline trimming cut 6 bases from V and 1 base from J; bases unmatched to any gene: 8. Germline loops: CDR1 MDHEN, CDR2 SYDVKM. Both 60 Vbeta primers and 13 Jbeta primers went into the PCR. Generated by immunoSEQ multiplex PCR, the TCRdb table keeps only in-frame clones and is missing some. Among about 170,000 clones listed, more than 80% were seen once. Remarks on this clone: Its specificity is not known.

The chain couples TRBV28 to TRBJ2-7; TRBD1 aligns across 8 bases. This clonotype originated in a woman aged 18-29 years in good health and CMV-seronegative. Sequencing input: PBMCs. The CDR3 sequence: CASSPGTGASYEQYF. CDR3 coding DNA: TGTGCCAGCAGCCCCGGGACAGGAGCGTCCTACGAGCAGTACTTC.